These T cell receptor beta chains were read from a single sample in a study of T-cell reconstitution after alpha-beta-depleted transplantation in children. TCRdb re-analysed the PCR reads in MiXCR, keeping a single row per CDR3 protein. This table holds approximately 250,000 distinct CDR3 sequences, 9.7% found once. This material consisted of PBMCs from the stem cell graft donor, taken from the stem cell graft. The source is a human donor who donated a stem cell graft to a child with SCID. Both conserved end residues are part of each CDR3. The D gene is left open where the match is weak. Size is stated for part of the rows, as once, few or many counts, or as a class when the clone is expanded.

J gene | V gene | D gene | clone size | CDR3 protein | CDR3 DNA
TRBJ2-1 | TRBV7-9 | NA | many | CASSLDLRPDNEQFF | TGTGCCAGCAGCTTAGACCTGAGGCCCGACAATGAGCAGTTCTTC
TRBJ2-3 | TRBV7-2 | TRBD2 | many | CASSLRLAGGVSDTQYF | TGTGCCAGCAGCTTAAGGCTAGCGGGGGGAGTCTCAGATACGCAGTATTTT
TRBJ2-3 | TRBV27 | NA | many | CASTPPVGQSTDTQYF | TGTGCCAGCACCCCCCCCGTGGGCCAATCCACAGATACGCAGTATTTT
TRBJ1-6 | TRBV11-2 | NA | many | CASSLVSFGSYNSPLHF | TGTGCCAGCAGCTTAGTATCATTCGGCTCCTATAATTCACCCCTCCACTTT
TRBJ2-1 | TRBV15 | NA | many | CATSTGRYNEQFF | TGTGCCACCAGCACCGGACGTTACAATGAGCAGTTCTTC
TRBJ1-6 | TRBV2 | TRBD1 | many | CASSVGTGVTF | TGTGCCAGCAGTGTGGGGACAGGAGTAACCTTT
TRBJ1-2 | TRBV6-2/TRBV6-3 | TRBD1 | few | CASRTAGGNGYTF | TGTGCCAGCAGAACGGCAGGGGGCAATGGCTACACCTTC
TRBJ1-6 | TRBV20-1 | TRBD1 | NA | CSARFRDRDNSPLHF | TGCAGTGCTAGATTCCGGGACAGGGATAATTCACCCCTCCACTTT
TRBJ1-2 | TRBV5-5 | NA | many | CASSLSKGDYGYTF | TGTGCCAGCAGCTTGAGTAAGGGGGACTATGGCTACACCTTC
TRBJ2-3 | TRBV3-1 | TRBD2 | many | CASSPPIAGGSTDTQYF | TGTGCCAGCAGCCCCCCAATAGCGGGGGGGAGCACAGATACGCAGTATTTT
TRBJ1-2 | TRBV27 | TRBD1 | many | CASSSGQGVGGYTF | TGTGCCAGCAGTAGCGGACAGGGAGTTGGTGGCTACACCTTC
TRBJ2-5 | TRBV7-6 | NA | many | CASSPIRSSGETQYF | TGTGCCAGCAGCCCCATTAGGAGTAGCGGAGAGACCCAGTACTTC
TRBJ1-4 | TRBV7-9 | NA | many | CASSLPGANEKLFF | TGTGCCAGCAGCTTACCAGGGGCAAATGAAAAACTGTTTTTT
TRBJ2-1 | TRBV20-1 | TRBD2 | many | CSARDGAGGNNEQFF | TGCAGTGCTAGAGATGGGGCGGGGGGCAACAATGAGCAGTTCTTC
TRBJ1-2 | TRBV5-5 | NA | many | CASSNPWTANYGYTF | TGTGCCAGCAGTAACCCGTGGACGGCTAACTATGGCTACACCTTC
TRBJ2-6 | TRBV7-2 | NA | many | CASSLGPVGQASGANVLTF | TGTGCCAGCAGCTTAGGCCCTGTTGGGCAGGCTTCTGGGGCCAACGTCCTGACTTTC
TRBJ2-5 | TRBV29-1 | NA | many | CSVMGYQETQYF | TGCAGCGTTATGGGGTACCAAGAGACCCAGTACTTC
TRBJ2-7 | TRBV20-1 | NA | many | CSARVRGSPYAEQYF | TGCAGTGCTAGAGTACGTGGAAGCCCCTACGCAGAGCAGTACTTC
TRBJ2-1 | TRBV2 | NA | many | CASSESLAGWNEQFF | TGTGCCAGCAGTGAGAGTTTGGCAGGGTGGAATGAGCAGTTCTTC
TRBJ1-1 | TRBV6-2/TRBV6-3 | NA | many | CASSPPSTGRTVPEAFF | TGTGCCAGCAGCCCTCCCTCAACAGGGCGTACGGTCCCTGAAGCTTTCTTT
TRBJ2-7 | TRBV20-1 | NA | many | CSARAWGHSYEQYF | TGCAGTGCTAGAGCATGGGGGCACTCCTACGAGCAGTACTTC
TRBJ1-4 | TRBV5-1 | NA | many | CASSLHWAIPNEKLFF | TGCGCCAGCAGCTTGCATTGGGCCATTCCTAATGAAAAACTGTTTTTT
TRBJ2-5 | TRBV11-2 | TRBD2 | many | CASSSEGLAGQETQYF | TGTGCCAGCAGCTCAGAAGGACTAGCGGGGCAAGAGACCCAGTACTTC